The 31 T cell receptor beta chains below all came from one sample that was sequenced in a study of shared clonotypes between healthy human individuals. Generated by immunoSEQ multiplex PCR, the TCRdb table keeps only in-frame clones and is missing some. The sample holds about 700,000 clones, 74% seen once. Sequencing input: memory CD4+ T cells sorted from blood. Stated subset: CD45RA-negative fraction. The source is a woman aged 30 to 39 in good health.

The rearrangement uses TRBV30 and TRBJ1-2; D perhaps matches TRBD1 (6 bases). V shed 0 bases and J shed 5 bases, with 10 bases lying between them. Germline V gene sequence: CDR1 GTSNPN, CDR2 SVGIG (reference sequence). The CDR3 spans 13 residues. The CDR3 sequence: CAWSVHQGYGYTF. Written as DNA, the CDR3 is TGTGCCTGGAGTGTACACCAGGGGTATGGCTACACCTTC. Variable domain in full (rest from reference TRBV30 and TRBJ1-2): SQTIHQWPATLVQPVGSPLSLECTVEGTSNPNLYWYRQAAGRGLQLLFYSVGIGQISSEVPQNLSASRPQDRQFILSSKKLLLSDSGFYLCAWSVHQGYGYTFGSGTRLTVV.

The J gene is TRBJ2-2, the V gene TRBV18, with 8 bases that match TRBD2. V lost 3 bases and J lost 7; bases outside the gene matches: 13. CDR1 and CDR2 (germline): KGHSH, LQKENI. CDR3 length: 17 residues. CDR3 coding DNA: TGTGCCAGCTCACCGACTATGGCGGGAGGTCTAGGCGGGGAGCTGTTTTTT. Translation: CASSPTMAGGLGGELFF.

The gene calls are TRBV6-6 and TRBJ2-1; D uncertain. The V and J ends lost 1 base and 3 bases respectively, with 10 bases between them. This CDR3 comprises 15 residues. Germline V gene lookup returns CDR1 MNHNY and CDR2 SVGAGI (reference sequence). CDR3 sequence reads: CASSYFGNHYNEQFF. DNA for the CDR3: TGTGCCAGCAGTTACTTTGGCAACCACTACAATGAGCAGTTCTTC.

The rearrangement uses TRBV28 and TRBJ2-3; 8 bases align to TRBD2. The CDR3 consists of 14 residues. The germline CDR1 and CDR2 sequences are MDHEN and SYDVKM. The V and J ends lost 6 bases and 4 bases, in that order; junction bases with no gene match: 6. The CDR3 spells CASSLSGRSDTQYF. CDR3 DNA: TGTGCCAGCAGCCTCAGCGGGAGATCAGATACGCAGTATTTT.

The chain employs TRBV7-3 and TRBJ2-1; TRBD2 agrees at 10 bases. The CDR3 length is 16 residues. Per germline, CDR1 SGHTA and CDR2 FQGTGA. Trimming removed 3 bases from V and 7 bases from J; junction bases left unmatched: 9. The CDR3, as DNA: TGTGCCAGCAGCTTTAGCGGGAGGCCCTCTCGGAATGAGCAGTTCTTC. It is translated as CASSFSGRPSRNEQFF.

The V call is TRBV5-4, the J call TRBJ2-3; 12 bases match TRBD2. V lost 3 bases and J lost 6; bases outside the gene matches: 8. Germline V lookup: CDR1 SGHNT, CDR2 YYREEE (reference sequence). The CDR3 has 16 amino acids. For the CDR3, the DNA is TGTGCCAGCAGCTCCGGACTAGCGGGGAAGGGTGATACGCAGTATTTT. Translation: CASSSGLAGKGDTQYF.

This chain uses TRBV6-1 with TRBJ1-2, with D uncertain. The CDR3 has 15 residues. Germline CDR1 is MNHNS and CDR2 is SASEGT. V lost 1 base to trimming and J lost 2 bases, with 11 bases between them. The CDR3 is CASSEGEGVNYGYTF. Here the CDR3 DNA reads TGTGCCAGCAGTGAAGGTGAGGGAGTCAACTATGGCTACACCTTC.

The chain is built from TRBV28 and TRBJ1-5; unclear D gene. This CDR3 contains 16 residues. V shed 3 bases and J shed 0 bases, with 12 bases lying between them. CDR1 and CDR2 (germline): MDHEN, SYDVKM. The chain's CDR3 is CASSFRPPYSNQPQHF. CDR3 in DNA: TGTGCCAGCAGTTTCAGGCCACCCTATAGCAATCAGCCCCAGCATTTT.

The chain links TRBV5-6 to TRBJ2-3; no firm D call. Trimming left V 4 bases short and J 6 bases short, with 18 bases between. Germline V lookup: CDR1 SGHDT, CDR2 YYEEEE. The CDR3 covers 15 residues. The CDR3 loop reads CASSGVGVGTDTQYF. As DNA, the CDR3 is TGTGCCAGCAGCGGGGTCGGTGTGGGTACGGATACGCAGTATTTT.

The sample holds a few counts of this clone. This chain links TRBV11-2 with TRBJ2-7; D is unresolved. V lost 0 bases and J 3 bases, leaving 12 bases between the germline ends. Germline CDR1 and CDR2: SGHAT and FQNNGV. CDR3 length: 15 residues. CDR3 DNA sequence: TGTGCCAGCAGCTTAGAATGGGGTTTCAACTACGAGCAGTACTTC. Its protein is CASSLEWGFNYEQYF.

This clone has more than one count but fewer than ten. The rearrangement links TRBV7-3 to TRBJ2-2; TRBD1 matches at 9 bases. V lost 5 bases and J lost 5; bases outside the gene matches: 12. Per the germline V gene, CDR1 is SGHTA and CDR2 is FQGTGA. The CDR3 covers 17 residues. The CDR3 sequence is CASSPVGTGFGTGELFF. For the CDR3, the DNA is TGTGCCAGCAGCCCCGTGGGGACAGGGTTCGGAACCGGGGAGCTGTTTTTT.

This chain uses TRBV18 with TRBJ1-5, with TRBD1 matching over 8 bases. The CDR3 consists of 16 residues. Germline assignment: CDR1 KGHSH and CDR2 LQKENI. Unmatched junction bases numbered 13, after V lost 6 bases and J lost 6 bases. The DNA of the CDR3 is TGTGCCAGCTCCCGATGGGAAGCAGGGGGCAGTCAGCCCCAGCATTTT. Translated: CASSRWEAGGSQPQHF.

In this sample, this clone turned up many times. The gene calls are TRBV19 and TRBJ2-1; 11 nucleotides match TRBD1. The CDR3 has 15 residues. Germline V CDR1 and CDR2: LNHDA, SQIVND (reference sequence). The V and J ends lost 5 bases and 6 bases, in that order; junction bases with no gene match: 6. The CDR3 reads CASSSGGTGGNEQFF. The CDR3 DNA is TGTGCCAGTAGTTCAGGGGGGACAGGGGGCAATGAGCAGTTCTTC.

This chain uses TRBV5-5 with TRBJ2-5; D possibly uses TRBD1 or TRBD2 (5 bases each). Per the germline V gene, CDR1 is SGHKS and CDR2 is YYEKEE (reference sequence). V lost 7 bases to trimming and J lost 5 bases, with 21 bases between them. The CDR3 contains 15 residues. The DNA of the CDR3 is TGTGCCAGCGCACCTAGAGGGGTGGGCTGGGAGACCCAGTACTTC. Its translation is CASAPRGVGWETQYF. The entire variable domain, with the rest obtained from reference TRBV5-5 and TRBJ2-5, is as follows: DAGVTQSPTHLIKTRGQQVTLRCSPISGHKSVSWYQQVLGQGPQFIFQYYEKEERGRGNFPDRFSARQFPNYSSELNVNALLLGDSALYLCASAPRGVGWETQYFGPGTRLLVL.

The V gene is TRBV5-1, the J gene TRBJ2-5; TRBD1 might be the D (6 bases). Deletions cut 6 bases from V and 2 bases from J, with 17 bases between. CDR3 length: 15 residues. From germline, CDR1 is SGHRS and CDR2 YFSETQ. CDR3 residues: CASTKYQGQQETQYF. CDR3 DNA: TGCGCCAGCACCAAATATCAGGGACAACAAGAGACCCAGTACTTC.

The V call is TRBV28, the J call TRBJ1-4; D is unresolved. CDR1 and CDR2 from the germline V gene are MDHEN and SYDVKM. The CDR3 spans 13 residues. The V gene lost 7 bases and the J gene lost 0 bases, with 6 bases spanning the gap. CDR3 sequence (DNA): TGTGCCAGCACACCATCAACTAATGAAAAACTGTTTTTT. Translated: CASTPSTNEKLFF.

This sequence joins TRBV29-1 and TRBJ1-2; D gene ambiguous. This CDR3 contains 14 residues. Germline V CDR1 and CDR2: SQVTM, ANQGSEA. V was shortened by 6 bases and J by 3 bases, with 17 bases between the two germline ends. CDR3: CSVRTPSPDYGYTF. The CDR3, as DNA: TGCAGCGTCCGAACCCCTTCCCCCGACTATGGCTACACCTTC.

CDR3 region: CASSPRGGSSYEQYF. The DNA of the CDR3 is TGTGCCAGCAGCCCGAGGGGTGGAAGTTCCTACGAGCAGTACTTC. The chain carries TRBV5-4 and TRBJ2-7; D is tentatively TRBD1 or TRBD2 (5 bases each). The V end lost 4 bases, the J end lost 1 base, and 15 bases lay between the germline ends. In germline, CDR1 is SGHNT, CDR2 YYREEE (reference sequence). The CDR3 is 15 residues long. The variable domain in full, completed from reference TRBV5-4 and TRBJ2-7, reads ETGVTQSPTHLIKTRGQQVTLRCSSQSGHNTVSWYQQALGQGPQFIFQYYREEENGRGNFPPRFSGLQFPNYSSELNVNALELDDSALYLCASSPRGGSSYEQYFGPGTRLTVT.

This sequence joins TRBV19 and TRBJ1-1; D unresolved. The CDR3 runs 15 residues. The germline gives CDR1 LNHDA, CDR2 SQIVND (reference sequence). Trimming pared 1 base from V and 3 bases from J, leaving 12 bases between. The CDR3 loop is CASSIVGQIHTEAFF. The CDR3 DNA reads TGTGCCAGTAGTATAGTCGGGCAGATCCACACTGAAGCTTTCTTT.

The chain has TRBV19 and TRBJ1-5; 7 bases are shared with TRBD1. CDR3 length: 15 amino acids. Germline CDR1 LNHDA, CDR2 SQIVND (reference sequence). The V segment lost 9 bases and the J segment 4 bases; nucleotides outside the gene matches: 12. CDR3 residues: CASAGRQGKNQPQHF. The DNA of the CDR3 is TGTGCCAGCGCCGGGAGACAGGGAAAAAATCAGCCCCAGCATTTT.

The chain has TRBV14 and TRBJ2-3, with unresolved D. V was shortened by 5 bases and J by 6 bases, with 12 bases between the two germline ends. The CDR3 has 13 amino acids. Germline CDR1 and CDR2: SGHDN and FVKESK. The CDR3 region has the DNA TGTGCCAGCAGCTCGCAGAAGTATGATACGCAGTATTTT. Amino acids: CASSSQKYDTQYF. The full variable domain, its missing parts supplied by reference TRBV14 and TRBJ2-3, is EAGVTQFPSHSVIEKGQTVTLRCDPISGHDNLYWYRRVMGKEIKFLLHFVKESKQDESGMPNNRFLAERTGGTYSTLKVQPAELEDSGVYFCASSSQKYDTQYFGPGTRLTVL.

This clone came up once. The V and J genes are TRBV9 and TRBJ2-3; 8 bases match TRBD1. Germline trimming cut 0 bases from V and 9 bases from J; bases unmatched to any gene: 6. CDR3 length: 14 residues. CDR1 and CDR2 (germline): SGDLS, YYNGEE. The CDR3 bases are TGTGCCAGCAGCGTAGTGACAGGGGTAGGAACGCAGTATTTT. This translates into CASSVVTGVGTQYF.

This chain connects TRBV4-1 to TRBJ2-6, with D perhaps assigned TRBD1 or TRBD2 (6 bases each). The CDR3 is made up of 17 amino acids. The V gene's germline CDR1 is MGHRA and CDR2 YSYEKL. Trimming removed 3 bases from V and 2 bases from J, with 14 bases in between. CDR3 in DNA: TGCGCCAGCAGCCATCTCGGGGGACAACCTGGGGCCAACGTCCTGACTTTC. Residues: CASSHLGGQPGANVLTF.

This chain uses TRBV11-2 with TRBJ2-7, with a tentative D call TRBD1 (6 bases). CDR1 and CDR2 (germline): SGHAT, FQNNGV. The CDR3 has 14 residues. Trimming pared 3 bases from V and 3 bases from J, leaving 12 bases between. CDR3 coding DNA: TGTGCCAGCAGCTTTCGGACAGACCACTACGAGCAGTACTTC. Translating gives CASSFRTDHYEQYF.

This clone was recorded many times. The chain couples TRBV7-6 to TRBJ2-2, with TRBD2 matching over 9 bases. Trimming cost V 5 bases and J 1 base; bases outside gene matches: 2. In germline, CDR1 is SGHVS, CDR2 FNYEAQ. This CDR3 region has 15 residues. The CDR3 protein is CASSQTSGNTGELFF. The CDR3 DNA follows: TGTGCCAGCAGCCAGACTAGCGGGAACACCGGGGAGCTGTTTTTT. The variable domain in full, completed from reference TRBV7-6 and TRBJ2-2, reads GAGVSQSPRYKVTKRGQDVALRCDPISGHVSLYWYRQALGQGPEFLTYFNYEAQQDKSGLPNDRFSAERPEGSISTLTIQRTEQRDSAMYRCASSQTSGNTGELFFGEGSRLTVL.

The chain uses TRBV5-1 and TRBJ2-1; D not resolved. The length of the CDR3 is 10 residues. Per the germline V gene, CDR1 is SGHRS and CDR2 is YFSETQ. V was clipped by 7 bases and J by 6 bases, with 5 bases between them. As DNA, the CDR3 is TGCGCCAGCGGAACCAATGAGCAGTTCTTC. Translating gives CASGTNEQFF.

The V gene is TRBV5-6, the J gene TRBJ1-2; TRBD1 matches 7 bases. Germline loops: CDR1 SGHDT, CDR2 YYEEEE. V lost 3 bases to trimming and J lost 8 bases; unmatched junction nucleotides: 10. This CDR3 has 14 residues. CDR3 nucleotides: TGTGCCAGCAGCTACGTAGACAGGGATTGGGGCTACACCTTC. Translation: CASSYVDRDWGYTF.

V is TRBV4-1 and J is TRBJ2-1; 9 nucleotides match TRBD2. After removal of 0 bases from V and 2 bases from J, the junction contained 5 bases not matched to a gene. The CDR3 is made up of 17 amino acids. Germline-derived CDR1 and CDR2 are MGHRA and YSYEKL. The CDR3, as DNA: TGCGCCAGCAGCCAAGATACGCTAGCGGGGACCTACAATGAGCAGTTCTTC. Its translation: CASSQDTLAGTYNEQFF.

This clone has a handful of counts. The gene calls are TRBV5-1 and TRBJ2-7, with TRBD2 matching 9 bases. V lost 3 bases to trimming and J lost 3 bases; unmatched junction nucleotides: 10. This CDR3 spans 16 amino acids. The germline gives CDR1 SGHRS, CDR2 YFSETQ. The CDR3 sequence: CASSWTLAGDRYEQYF. The CDR3 DNA reads TGCGCCAGCAGCTGGACCTTAGCGGGAGATCGCTACGAGCAGTACTTC.

There are a few counts of this clone. V usage is TRBV19 and J usage is TRBJ2-3, with a possible D match to TRBD2 (5 bases). This CDR3 comprises 16 residues. V lost 3 bases to trimming and J lost 0 bases, with 13 bases between them. Germline V gene lookup returns CDR1 LNHDA and CDR2 SQIVND (reference sequence). CDR3 region: CASSIHGELSTDTQYF. Here the CDR3 DNA reads TGTGCCAGTAGTATCCACGGGGAGCTTAGCACAGATACGCAGTATTTT.

Concerning this clone itself: The germline gene is not matched at one end of the junction; a read error may be the cause. V usage is TRBV19 and J usage is TRBJ2-5; 10 bases line up with TRBD1. CDR3 size: 15 residues. CDR1 is LNHDA, CDR2 SQIVND, per germline (reference sequence). CDR3 residues: CASSVDRGLGETQYF. The CDR3 bases are TGTGCCAGTAGTGTAGACAGGGGGCTGGGGGAGACCCAGTACTTC.